Presented here are 30 T cell receptor beta chains from one specimen sequenced in a study of control samples from healthy donors and cancer patients. The data were produced by immunoSEQ multiplex PCR, yet TCRdb's version contains in-frame clones alone and is incomplete. The table has about 120,000 clones, 93% seen once; the top ten hold about 2.5%. The specimen sequenced was blood. Receptors originate from a man younger than 40 in good health.

The rearrangement uses TRBV5-6 and TRBJ2-7; 8 bases agree with TRBD2. Germline loops: CDR1 SGHDT, CDR2 YYEEEE. There are 15 residues in the CDR3. V shed 2 bases, J shed 0 bases, and the junction held 4 bases outside the gene matches. Here the CDR3 DNA reads TGTGCCAGCAGCTTACGGGGGGGAGGCTCCTACGAGCAGTACGTC. This sequence encodes CASSLRGGGSYEQYV.

V gene TRBV28 combines with J gene TRBJ1-1; D not resolved. CDR3 size: 14 residues. The germline V gene has CDR1 MDHEN and CDR2 SYDVKM. V dropped 2 bases and J dropped 4 bases, with 11 bases sitting between them. CDR3 in DNA: TGTGCCAGCAGTTTAAGATCAGCAGCCACTGAAGCTTTCTTT. Amino acids: CASSLRSAATEAFF.

The V call is TRBV7-7, the J call TRBJ2-7; D remains unclear. Germline V gives CDR1 SSHAT, CDR2 FNYEAQ (reference sequence). Trimming pared 1 base from V and 0 bases from J, leaving 10 bases between. CDR3 size: 15 residues. The CDR3 region is CASSLGPASSYEQYF. The DNA for the CDR3 is TGTGCCAGCAGCTTAGGACCCGCGAGCTCCTACGAGCAGTACTTC.

V gene TRBV5-5 combines with J gene TRBJ1-6, with unresolved D. V lost 4 bases and J 6 bases, leaving 11 bases between the germline ends. This CDR3 contains 14 residues. The V gene's germline CDR1 is SGHKS and CDR2 YYEKEE (reference sequence). CDR3 sequence: CASSRAQTNSPLHF. The CDR3 nucleotides read TGTGCCAGCAGCAGAGCCCAAACTAATTCACCCCTCCACTTT.

The genes are TRBV25-1 and TRBJ2-3; D could derive from TRBD1 or TRBD2 (5 bases each). CDR1 is MGHDK, CDR2 SYGVNS, per germline. The CDR3 is made up of 12 amino acids. V was cut by 1 base and J by 6 bases, with 5 bases left in between. In DNA, the CDR3 is TGTGCCAGCAGTGAATGGGGGGATACGCAGTATTTT. Translation gives CASSEWGDTQYF.

This clone was observed a single time. The chain couples TRBV3-1 (or the pseudogene TRBV3-2) to TRBJ2-7; D is possibly TRBD2 (6 bases). The germline V gene has CDR1 LGHDT and CDR2 YNNKEL (reference sequence). The CDR3 runs 16 residues. Between the trimmed V and J ends, which lost 4 bases and 4 bases, there was a span of 20 bases. CDR3 loop: CASSPELGGGRYEQYF. The CDR3 DNA is TGTGCCAGCAGCCCTGAACTAGGTGGGGGGAGGTACGAGCAGTACTTC.

The chain has TRBV10-2 and TRBJ1-6, with 7 bases identical to TRBD1. This CDR3 comprises 13 residues. The germline V gene encodes CDR1 WSHSY and CDR2 SAAADI. Unmatched junction bases numbered 0, after V lost 4 bases and J lost 6 bases. DNA for the CDR3: TGCGCCAGCAGTGGACAGGGTAATTCACCCCTCCACTTT. It is translated as CASSGQGNSPLHF.

The chain carries TRBV10-1 and TRBJ2-2; a possible D gene is TRBD1 (6 bases). Germline CDR1 WNHNN, CDR2 SYGVQD (reference sequence). The ends were cut back, 7 bases at V and 7 bases at J, with 10 bases in the middle. This CDR3 is built from 12 residues. The CDR3 DNA reads as TGCGCCAGCAATACAGGGAGCGGGGAGCTGTTTTTT. Its translation: CASNTGSGELFF.

CDR3 in amino acids: CPCLGVGCGLWETQYF. CDR3 coding DNA: TGCCCCTGCTTGGGGGTGGGGTGTGGACTTTGGGAGACCCAGTACTTC. The chain uses TRBV5-1 and TRBJ2-5; D is perhaps TRBD1 or TRBD2 (5 bases each). The CDR3 is made up of 16 amino acids. The V gene's germline CDR1 is SGHRS and CDR2 YFSETQ.

The chain carries TRBV24-1 and TRBJ2-2; no firm D call. V lost 5 bases and J 5 bases, leaving 8 bases between the germline ends. The CDR3 spans 13 residues. The germline V gene encodes CDR1 KGHDR and CDR2 SFDVKD. CDR3 loop: CATSGYRTGELFF. The CDR3 DNA follows: TGTGCCACCAGTGGGTATAGAACCGGGGAGCTGTTTTTT.

This chain links TRBV6-1 with TRBJ1-2; the D gene is possibly TRBD1 (6 bases). V was pared by 0 bases and J by 8 bases, with 10 bases between. Germline lookup yields CDR1 MNHNS and CDR2 SASEGT. The CDR3 runs to 13 residues. CDR3 DNA: TGTGCCAGCAGTGAAGCTGGGGGCGGAGGCTACACCTTC. Protein: CASSEAGGGGYTF.

This chain joins TRBV11-1 and TRBJ2-7; 7 bases are a match to TRBD2. The CDR3 loop spans 14 amino acids. Germline V lookup: CDR1 SGHAT, CDR2 FQDESV (reference sequence). V dropped 5 bases and J dropped 5; count of bases not matched to a gene: 9. The CDR3 loop is CASSRTREGHEQYF. As DNA, the CDR3 is TGTGCCAGCAGCCGGACAAGGGAGGGGCACGAGCAGTACTTC.

The chain recombines TRBV5-6 with TRBJ1-2; D gene ambiguous. This CDR3 contains 16 residues. V was pared by 3 bases and J by 4 bases, with 19 bases between. Germline V gene lookup returns CDR1 SGHDT and CDR2 YYEEEE. The CDR3 DNA reads TGTGCCAGCAGCTCGCCCTGGTTCGCGTGGAGCTATGGCTACACCTTC. Amino acids: CASSSPWFAWSYGYTF.

This chain joins TRBV18 and TRBJ2-1, with 12 bases identical to TRBD1. The CDR3 loop spans 15 amino acids. CDR1 and CDR2 from the germline V gene are KGHSH and LQKENI. V trimming: 4 bases; J trimming: 12 bases; junction bases outside the gene matches: 10. The CDR3 reads CASSLGTGGPLGQFF. The CDR3 region has the DNA TGTGCCAGCTCACTTGGGACAGGGGGCCCCTTAGGGCAGTTCTTC. Variable domain in full (rest from reference TRBV18 and TRBJ2-1): NAGVMQNPRHLVRRRGQEARLRCSPMKGHSHVYWYRQLPEEGLKFMVYLQKENIIDESGMPKERFSAEFPKEGPSILRIQQVVRGDSAAYFCASSLGTGGPLGQFFGPGTRLTVL.

The chain combines TRBV5-4 with TRBJ2-1; either TRBD1 or TRBD2 may fit D (7 bases each). V was cut by 4 bases and J by 9 bases, with 23 bases left in between. The length of the CDR3 is 16 residues. The germline CDR1 and CDR2 sequences are SGHNT and YYREEE (reference sequence). DNA of the CDR3: TGTGCCAGCAGCCCGCCCCAGGGGGGGGAGTGGAGTGAGCAGTTCTTC. This gives the protein CASSPPQGGEWSEQFF.

The count of this clone is one. The J gene is TRBJ2-7, the V gene TRBV18; a possible D gene is TRBD1 (5 bases). Trimming pared 3 bases from V and 0 bases from J, leaving 15 bases between. CDR3 length: 16 residues. Germline assignment: CDR1 KGHSH and CDR2 LQKENI. CDR3 amino acids: CASSPQGKASSYEQYV. The CDR3 DNA reads as TGTGCCAGCTCACCCCAGGGAAAGGCGAGCTCCTACGAGCAGTACGTC.

The chain combines TRBV7-2 with TRBJ2-5; 10 bases match TRBD2. Germline CDR1 is SGHTA and CDR2 is FQGNSA. Trimming cost V 5 bases and J 9 bases; bases outside gene matches: 15. This CDR3 region has 16 residues. CDR3 region: CASSPVAGGLGRAQYF. As DNA, the CDR3 is TGTGCCAGCAGCCCAGTAGCGGGGGGCCTAGGTCGGGCCCAGTACTTC.

CDR3 protein: CAWTGGGMSTEAFF. The CDR3 nucleotides read TGTGCCTGGACCGGCGGGGGGATGAGCACTGAAGCTTTCTTT. The chain joins TRBV30 to TRBJ1-1, with D possibly being TRBD1 (5 bases). V was pared by 4 bases and J by 4 bases, with 16 bases between. From germline, CDR1 is GTSNPN and CDR2 SVGIG (reference sequence). This CDR3 region has 14 residues.

The chain carries TRBV11-2 and TRBJ2-7; tentative D call: TRBD2 (5 bases). The CDR3 consists of 14 residues. With 0 bases removed from V and 2 bases from J, the gap between germline ends came to 8 bases. CDR1 is SGHAT, CDR2 FQNNGV, per germline. The CDR3 spells CASSLERVAYEQYV. The CDR3 DNA is TGTGCCAGCAGCTTAGAGCGGGTTGCCTACGAGCAGTACGTC.

The chain combines TRBV3-1 (or the pseudogene TRBV3-2) with TRBJ2-2; D is undetermined. Trimming removed 0 bases at V and 1 base at J, with 3 bases between. This CDR3 has 14 amino acids. Germline assignment: CDR1 LGHDT and CDR2 YNNKEL (reference sequence). The DNA for the CDR3 is TGTGCCAGCAGCCAAGATCTGAACACCGGGGAGCTGTTTTTT. Its protein is CASSQDLNTGELFF.

The chain joins TRBV5-5 to TRBJ1-4; D is possibly TRBD1 (5 bases). This CDR3 has 13 residues. V dropped 0 bases and J dropped 12 bases, with 12 bases sitting between them. CDR1 SGHKS and CDR2 YYEKEE come from the germline V gene (reference sequence). The CDR3 region has the DNA TGTGCCAGCAGCTTGGCGGCAGGGCTTGAACTGTTTTTT. Protein: CASSLAAGLELFF.

The chain joins TRBV2 to TRBJ2-7; no reliable D call. Trimming cost V 5 bases and J 2 bases, with 4 bases left between them. This CDR3 contains 11 residues. Germline V gene sequence: CDR1 SNHLY, CDR2 FYNNEI. The CDR3 region has the DNA TGTGCCAGCAGTTCCACCTACGAGCAGTACTTC. Protein sequence: CASSSTYEQYF.

V gene TRBV7-9 combines with J gene TRBJ1-5; D gene uncertain. This CDR3 comprises 12 residues. V was clipped by 2 bases and J by 6 bases, with 5 bases between them. Germline assignment: CDR1 SEHNR and CDR2 FQNEAQ (reference sequence). CDR3 sequence: CASSLYAQPQHF. The CDR3 DNA sequence: TGTGCCAGCAGCTTATACGCTCAGCCCCAGCATTTT.

J is TRBJ1-5 and V is TRBV27, with 9 positions matching TRBD1. The CDR3 runs to 14 residues. V shed 5 bases and J 4 bases; nucleotides not matched to a gene: 3. Per the germline V gene, CDR1 is MNHEY and CDR2 is SMNVEV (reference sequence). DNA for the CDR3: TGTGCCAGCAGTACCGGGACAGGGAATCAGCCCCAGCATTTT. Its protein product is CASSTGTGNQPQHF.

This clone showed up just once. The chain links TRBV5-1 to TRBJ1-3; 7 nucleotides match TRBD1. This CDR3 spans 17 amino acids. The germline CDR1 and CDR2 sequences are SGHRS and YFSETQ. V trimming: 4 bases; J trimming: 1 base; junction bases outside the gene matches: 11. CDR3 in amino acids: CASSRDSPSDSGNTIYF. CDR3 sequence (DNA): TGCGCCAGCAGCCGGGACAGCCCGTCCGATTCTGGAAACACCATATATTTT. The entire variable domain, with the rest obtained from reference TRBV5-1 and TRBJ1-3, is as follows: KAGVTQTPRYLIKTRGQQVTLSCSPISGHRSVSWYQQTPGQGLQFLFEYFSETQRNKGNFPGRFSGRQFSNSRSEMNVSTLELGDSALYLCASSRDSPSDSGNTIYFGEGSWLTVV.

CDR3 protein: CASSLGSGEAFF. The CDR3 DNA follows: TGTGCCAGCAGCTTAGGGTCTGGGGAAGCTTTCTTT. The V gene is TRBV11-2, the J gene TRBJ1-1, with unresolved D. Germline CDR1 SGHAT, CDR2 FQNNGV. This CDR3 spans 12 amino acids. Trimming pared 1 base from V and 8 bases from J, leaving 8 bases between. The full variable domain, in which reference TRBV11-2 and TRBJ1-1 provide the parts outside the CDR3, is EAGVAQSPRYKIIEKRQSVAFWCNPISGHATLYWYQQILGQGPKLLIQFQNNGVVDDSQLPKDRFSAERLKGVDSTLKIQPAKLEDSAVYLCASSLGSGEAFFGQGTRLTVV.

V and J are TRBV13 and TRBJ2-1, with D possibly being TRBD2 (6 bases). The CDR3 totals 14 residues. Germline CDR1 and CDR2: PRHDT and FYEKMQ (reference sequence). V lost 5 bases, J lost 7 bases, and 15 bases lay in between. The CDR3 protein is CASSPVRGLNEQFF. The CDR3 nucleotides read TGTGCCAGCAGCCCTGTGCGGGGCCTGAATGAGCAGTTCTTC.

This sequence joins TRBV6-1 and TRBJ2-2, with D perhaps TRBD1 (6 bases). Germline V lookup: CDR1 MNHNS, CDR2 SASEGT. The CDR3 spans 16 residues. The V end lost 2 bases, the J end lost 4 bases, and 14 bases lay between the germline ends. The CDR3 nucleotides are TGTGCCAGCAGTGAAAGGGCAGGGGCGGGCACCGGGGAGCTGTTTTTT. Its protein product is CASSERAGAGTGELFF.

The chain combines TRBV18 with TRBJ2-3; D not certain. The V gene lost 0 bases and the J gene lost 2 bases, with 6 bases spanning the gap. The CDR3 covers 14 residues. Looked up from germline, CDR1 is KGHSH and CDR2 is LQKENI. Here the CDR3 reads CASSPPSNTDTQYF. CDR3 DNA: TGTGCCAGCTCACCACCTTCCAACACAGATACGCAGTATTTT.

V usage is TRBV6-5 and J usage is TRBJ2-1, with 12 bases identical to TRBD2. Trimming cost V 5 bases and J 8 bases; bases outside gene matches: 7. From germline, CDR1 is MNHEY and CDR2 SVGAGI. This CDR3 is built from 15 residues. CDR3 in DNA: TGTGCCAGCAGTACGGGGACTAGCGGGTCCTATGAGCAGTTCTTC. It translates to CASSTGTSGSYEQFF.